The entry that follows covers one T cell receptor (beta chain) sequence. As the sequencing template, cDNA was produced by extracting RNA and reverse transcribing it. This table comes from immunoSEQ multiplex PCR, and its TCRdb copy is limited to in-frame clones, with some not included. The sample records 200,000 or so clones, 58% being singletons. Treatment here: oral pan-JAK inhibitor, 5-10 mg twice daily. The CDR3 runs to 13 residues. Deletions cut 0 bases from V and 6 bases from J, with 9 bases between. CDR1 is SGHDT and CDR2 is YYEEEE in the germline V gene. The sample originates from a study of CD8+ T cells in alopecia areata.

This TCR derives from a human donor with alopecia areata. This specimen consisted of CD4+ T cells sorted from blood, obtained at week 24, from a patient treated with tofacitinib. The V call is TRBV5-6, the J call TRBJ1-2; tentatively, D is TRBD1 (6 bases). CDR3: CASSLVGDNGYTF. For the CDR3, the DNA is TGTGCCAGCAGCTTGGTAGGGGACAATGGCTACACCTTC.